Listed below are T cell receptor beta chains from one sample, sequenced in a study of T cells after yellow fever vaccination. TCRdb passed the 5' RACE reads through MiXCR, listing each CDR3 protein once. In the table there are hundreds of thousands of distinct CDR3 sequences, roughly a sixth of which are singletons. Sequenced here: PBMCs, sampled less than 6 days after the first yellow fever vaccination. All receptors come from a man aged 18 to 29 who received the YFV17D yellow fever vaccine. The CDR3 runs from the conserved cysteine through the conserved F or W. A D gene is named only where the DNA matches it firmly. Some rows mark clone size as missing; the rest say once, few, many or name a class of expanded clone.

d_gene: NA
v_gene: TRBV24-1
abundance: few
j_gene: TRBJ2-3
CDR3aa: CATSDFKASLRTDTQYF
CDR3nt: TGTGCCACCAGTGATTTCAAGGCCAGCCTCAGGACAGATACGCAGTATTTT

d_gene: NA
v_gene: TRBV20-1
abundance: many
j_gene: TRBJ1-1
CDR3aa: CSGRDGGQWTEAFF
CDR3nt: TGCAGTGGCAGGGACGGCGGCCAATGGACTGAAGCTTTCTTT

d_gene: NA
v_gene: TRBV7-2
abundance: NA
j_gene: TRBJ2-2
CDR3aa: CASSSRLGAGELFF
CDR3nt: TGTGCCAGCAGCTCCCGACTAGGGGCCGGGGAGCTGTTTTTT

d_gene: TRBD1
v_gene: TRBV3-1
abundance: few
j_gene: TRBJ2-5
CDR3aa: CASSQRSGGDQETQYF
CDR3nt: TGTGCCAGCAGCCAAAGGTCAGGGGGCGACCAAGAGACCCAGTACTTC

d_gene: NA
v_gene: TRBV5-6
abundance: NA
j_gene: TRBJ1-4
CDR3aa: CASSWGTLPNGLFF
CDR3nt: TGTGCCAGCAGCTGGGGAACCCTCCCAAACGGACTGTTTTTT

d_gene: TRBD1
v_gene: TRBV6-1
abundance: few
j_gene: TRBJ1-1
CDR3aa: CASSQPGQGDTEAFF
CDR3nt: TGTGCCAGCAGTCAACCAGGACAGGGGGACACTGAAGCTTTCTTT

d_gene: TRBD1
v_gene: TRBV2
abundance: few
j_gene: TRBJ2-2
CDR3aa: CASSFPGQDSLARELFF
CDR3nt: TGTGCCAGCAGTTTCCCGGGACAGGATTCCCTAGCTCGGGAGCTGTTTTTT

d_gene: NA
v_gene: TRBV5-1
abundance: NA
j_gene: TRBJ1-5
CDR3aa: CASSLGFGPPGATTQHF
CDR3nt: TGCGCCAGCAGCTTGGGGTTCGGCCCCCCCGGGGCCACAACCCAGCATTTT

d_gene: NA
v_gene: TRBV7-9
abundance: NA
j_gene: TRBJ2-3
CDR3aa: CASSARQGADTQYF
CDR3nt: TGTGCCAGCAGCGCACGCCAGGGCGCAGATACGCAGTATTTT

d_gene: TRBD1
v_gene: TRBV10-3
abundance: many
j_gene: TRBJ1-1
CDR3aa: CAISQRQGTTFF
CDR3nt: TGTGCCATCAGTCAAAGACAGGGGACGACTTTCTTT

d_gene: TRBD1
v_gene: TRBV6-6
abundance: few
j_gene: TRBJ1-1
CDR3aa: CASSRGQGVEAFF
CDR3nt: TGTGCCAGCAGCCGGGGACAGGGGGTTGAAGCTTTCTTT

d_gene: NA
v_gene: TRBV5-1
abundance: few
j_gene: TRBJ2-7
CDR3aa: CASSSNSPPYEQYF
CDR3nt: TGCGCCAGCAGCTCAAACAGCCCACCCTACGAGCAGTACTTC

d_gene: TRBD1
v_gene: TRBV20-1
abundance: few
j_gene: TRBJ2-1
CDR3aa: CSARDGTGYEQFF
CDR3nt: TGCAGTGCTAGAGATGGGACAGGCTATGAGCAGTTCTTC

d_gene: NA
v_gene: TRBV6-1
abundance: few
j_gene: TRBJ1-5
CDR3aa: CASSEVRTRPNQPQHF
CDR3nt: TGTGCCAGCAGCGAAGTAAGGACACGGCCTAATCAGCCCCAGCATTTT

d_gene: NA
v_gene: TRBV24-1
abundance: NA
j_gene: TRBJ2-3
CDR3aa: CATSDSQRGADTQYF
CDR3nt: TGTGCCACCAGTGATTCCCAGCGAGGGGCCGATACGCAGTATTTT

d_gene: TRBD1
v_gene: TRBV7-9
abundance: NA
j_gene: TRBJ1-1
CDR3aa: CASSLGQGIDTEAFF
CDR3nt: TGTGCCAGCAGCCTCGGACAGGGTATAGACACTGAAGCTTTCTTT

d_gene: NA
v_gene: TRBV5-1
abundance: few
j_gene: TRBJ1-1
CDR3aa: CASSSTPGGVGNTEAFF
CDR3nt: TGCGCCAGCAGCTCCACCCCAGGAGGCGTTGGGAACACTGAAGCTTTCTTT

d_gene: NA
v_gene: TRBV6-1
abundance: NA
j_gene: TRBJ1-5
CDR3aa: CASFRSWGQPQHF
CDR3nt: TGTGCCAGCTTTAGAAGTTGGGGCCAGCCCCAGCATTTT

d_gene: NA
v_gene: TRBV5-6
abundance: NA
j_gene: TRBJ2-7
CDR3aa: CASSPLGLTYEQYF
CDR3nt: TGTGCCAGCAGCCCCTTGGGGCTTACCTACGAGCAGTACTTC

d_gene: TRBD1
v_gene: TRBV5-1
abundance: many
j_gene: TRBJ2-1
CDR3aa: CASKQGADNEQFF
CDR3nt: TGCGCCAGCAAACAGGGGGCGGACAATGAGCAGTTCTTC

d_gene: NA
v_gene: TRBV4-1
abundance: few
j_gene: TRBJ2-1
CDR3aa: CASSQDYRATFDEQFF
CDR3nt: TGCGCCAGCAGCCAAGACTATCGGGCCACCTTCGATGAGCAGTTCTTC

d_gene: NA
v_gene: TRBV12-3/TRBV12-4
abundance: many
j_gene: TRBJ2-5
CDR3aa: CASSFYETQYF
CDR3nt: TGTGCCAGCAGTTTCTACGAGACCCAGTACTTC

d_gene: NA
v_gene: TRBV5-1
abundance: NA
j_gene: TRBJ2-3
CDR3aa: CASSFQDPRTDTQYF
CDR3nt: TGCGCCAGCAGCTTTCAGGACCCCCGCACAGATACGCAGTATTTT

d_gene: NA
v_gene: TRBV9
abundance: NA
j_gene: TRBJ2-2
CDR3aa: CASSTPRRWGNTGELFF
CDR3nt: TGTGCCAGCAGCACCCCCCGAAGGTGGGGGAACACCGGGGAGCTGTTTTTT

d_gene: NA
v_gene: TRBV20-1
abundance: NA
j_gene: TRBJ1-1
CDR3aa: CSARRGGAWTEAFF
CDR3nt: TGCAGTGCCCGGAGGGGGGGGGCGTGGACTGAAGCTTTCTTT

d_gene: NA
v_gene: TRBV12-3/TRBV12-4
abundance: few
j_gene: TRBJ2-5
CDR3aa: CASSLTGLADPRRQETQYF
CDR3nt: TGTGCCAGCAGTTTGACGGGTTTAGCGGACCCTAGACGGCAAGAGACCCAGTACTTC

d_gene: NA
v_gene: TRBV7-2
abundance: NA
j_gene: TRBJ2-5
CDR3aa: CASSSRKDNVGETQYF
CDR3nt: TGTGCCAGCAGCTCCCGGAAGGACAACGTGGGAGAGACCCAGTACTTC

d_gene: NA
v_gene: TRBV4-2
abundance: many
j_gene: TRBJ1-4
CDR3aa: CASSQSFGAYPLRLFF
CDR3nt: TGTGCCAGCAGCCAAAGTTTTGGGGCCTACCCACTCAGACTGTTTTTT

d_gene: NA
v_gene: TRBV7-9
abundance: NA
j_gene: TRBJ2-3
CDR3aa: CASSPDRLGMDTQYF
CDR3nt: TGTGCCAGCAGCCCTGACAGGTTGGGGATGGATACGCAGTATTTT

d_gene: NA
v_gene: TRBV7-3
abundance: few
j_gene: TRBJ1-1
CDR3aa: CASSFGTGEEAFF
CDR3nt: TGTGCCAGCAGCTTCGGTACAGGAGAGGAAGCTTTCTTT

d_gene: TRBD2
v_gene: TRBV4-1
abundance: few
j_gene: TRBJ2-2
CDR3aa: CASSNGGAGGELFF
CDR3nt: TGCGCCAGTTCTAACGGGGGGGCCGGCGGGGAGCTGTTTTTT

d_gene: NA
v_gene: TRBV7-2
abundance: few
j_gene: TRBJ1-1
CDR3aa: CASSLEGGITEAFF
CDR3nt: TGTGCCAGCAGCTTAGAGGGGGGAATCACTGAAGCTTTCTTT

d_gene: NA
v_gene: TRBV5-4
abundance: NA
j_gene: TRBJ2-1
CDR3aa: CASSHPNNEQFF
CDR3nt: TGTGCCAGCAGTCACCCCAACAATGAGCAGTTCTTC

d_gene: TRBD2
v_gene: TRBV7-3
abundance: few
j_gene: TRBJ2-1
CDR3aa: CASSGVTGGAEEQFF
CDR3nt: TGTGCCAGCAGCGGGGTTACGGGGGGTGCTGAGGAGCAGTTCTTC

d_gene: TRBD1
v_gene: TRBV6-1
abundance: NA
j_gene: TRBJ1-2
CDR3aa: CASIDRVGGMSYGYTF
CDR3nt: TGTGCCAGCATCGACAGGGTAGGGGGAATGTCCTATGGCTACACCTTC

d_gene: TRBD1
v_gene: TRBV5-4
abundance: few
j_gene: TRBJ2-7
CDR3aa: CASSFPPGTGTYEQYF
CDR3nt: TGTGCCAGCAGCTTTCCTCCGGGGACAGGGACCTACGAGCAGTACTTC

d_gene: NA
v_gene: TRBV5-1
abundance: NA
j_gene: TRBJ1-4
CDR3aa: CASSETSTNEKLFF
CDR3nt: TGCGCCAGCAGCGAAACATCTACTAATGAAAAACTGTTTTTT

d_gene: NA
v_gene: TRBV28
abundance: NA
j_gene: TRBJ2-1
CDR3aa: CASSSRQELSYNEQFF
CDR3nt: TGTGCCAGCAGTTCCCGACAGGAGCTCTCCTACAATGAGCAGTTCTTC